This paragraph covers one TCR beta chain sequence. This record belongs to a study of blood T cell repertoires in COVID-19. About the study: From T cells, B-cell-depleted T cells, or PBMCs came the material, which was cDNA or gDNA.

Per the study methods: How many nucleated cells were present was estimated from reference gene primer amplification. Method: immunoSEQ multiplex PCR; TCRdb's copy keeps in-frame clones and lacks some. That table furnishes V, J and clone size, whereas the DNA furnished D and trimming. The table shows approximately 34,000 clones, with roughly 87% occurring only once. The ends were cut back, 4 bases at V and 0 bases at J, with 15 bases in the middle. From germline, CDR1 is KGHDR and CDR2 SFDVKD. CDR3 length: 17 amino acids. The J gene is TRBJ1-3, the V gene TRBV24-1; D is undetermined. The material sequenced was peripheral blood. The sequence came from a man in his 60s with active COVID-19. The CDR3 loop is CATSDRRLLRSGNTIYF. CDR3 DNA: TGTGCCACCAGTGACCGGAGACTGCTCCGCTCTGGAAACACCATATATTTT.